This is a list of T cell receptor beta chains from one sample in a study of response to subunit inactivated influenza vaccine. Using its own MiXCR run on the RT-PCR reads, TCRdb lists one record per CDR3 protein. The sample comprises about 780,000 distinct CDR3 sequences, approximately 17% of which are singletons, and 11% rests with the top ten. Source: PBMCs from blood, taken around 5 days after vaccination. These receptors were taken from a man in his forties or fifties who received an inactivated influenza vaccine. The CDR3 runs from the conserved cysteine through the conserved F or W. Each record gives: J gene, D gene, V gene, clone size, CDR3 protein, CDR3 DNA. D genes are given only for firm matches. Part of the rows lack a size; the others show once, few, many or a class for expanded clones.

J gene: TRBJ1-1; D gene: TRBD1; V gene: TRBV20-1; clone size: few; CDR3 protein: CSAYTGRGHNTEAFF; CDR3 DNA: TGCAGTGCTTATACCGGCAGGGGGCATAACACTGAAGCTTTCTTT
J gene: TRBJ2-7; D gene: -; V gene: TRBV20-1; clone size: few; CDR3 protein: CSATQYEQYF; CDR3 DNA: TGCAGTGCTACCCAATACGAGCAGTACTTC
J gene: TRBJ2-5; D gene: -; V gene: TRBV10-3; clone size: few; CDR3 protein: CAISEGWNQETQYF; CDR3 DNA: TGTGCCATCAGTGAGGGGTGGAACCAAGAGACCCAGTACTTC
J gene: TRBJ2-3; D gene: -; V gene: TRBV4-2; clone size: few; CDR3 protein: CASSQDLARHLYF; CDR3 DNA: TGTGCCAGCAGCCAAGATTTAGCCAGGCACCTGTATTTT
J gene: TRBJ1-1; D gene: TRBD1; V gene: TRBV10-2; clone size: many; CDR3 protein: CASQDRGHTEAFF; CDR3 DNA: TGCGCCAGCCAGGACAGGGGTCACACTGAAGCTTTCTTT
J gene: TRBJ2-2; D gene: TRBD1; V gene: TRBV4-2; clone size: -; CDR3 protein: CASSQEGTGALGELFF; CDR3 DNA: TGTGCCAGCAGCCAAGAGGGGACAGGGGCTCTCGGGGAGCTGTTTTTT
J gene: TRBJ2-1; D gene: TRBD2; V gene: TRBV12-3/TRBV12-4; clone size: many; CDR3 protein: CASSLGTGGPYEQFF; CDR3 DNA: TGTGCCAGCAGTTTGGGGACGGGGGGGCCATATGAGCAGTTCTTC
J gene: TRBJ2-1; D gene: TRBD2; V gene: TRBV28; clone size: many; CDR3 protein: CASSLWGTSHNEQFF; CDR3 DNA: TGTGCCAGCAGTCTTTGGGGGACTAGCCACAATGAGCAGTTCTTC
J gene: TRBJ2-7; D gene: TRBD2; V gene: TRBV5-1; clone size: few; CDR3 protein: CASSLFMGTSGSSYEQYF; CDR3 DNA: TGCGCCAGCAGCTTGTTTATGGGGACTAGCGGGAGTAGCTACGAGCAGTACTTC
J gene: TRBJ2-2; D gene: -; V gene: TRBV5-1; clone size: -; CDR3 protein: CASSLDGTDTGELFF; CDR3 DNA: TGCGCCAGCAGCTTGGACGGGACCGACACCGGGGAGCTGTTTTTT
J gene: TRBJ2-1; D gene: TRBD1; V gene: TRBV6-6; clone size: few; CDR3 protein: CASSFLQGPLQFF; CDR3 DNA: TGTGCCAGCAGTTTTCTACAGGGGCCCTTGCAGTTCTTC
J gene: TRBJ2-3; D gene: -; V gene: TRBV12-3/TRBV12-4; clone size: many; CDR3 protein: CASTNPGATQYF; CDR3 DNA: TGTGCCAGCACCAACCCGGGGGCTACGCAGTATTTT
J gene: TRBJ2-7; D gene: TRBD1; V gene: TRBV29-1; clone size: -; CDR3 protein: CSVTGTAYEQYF; CDR3 DNA: TGCAGCGTCACCGGGACAGCCTACGAGCAGTACTTC
J gene: TRBJ2-1; D gene: TRBD2; V gene: TRBV18; clone size: -; CDR3 protein: CASSPIAGSNNEQFF; CDR3 DNA: TGTGCCAGCTCCCCTATAGCGGGATCAAACAATGAGCAGTTCTTC
J gene: TRBJ1-4; D gene: -; V gene: TRBV7-9; clone size: -; CDR3 protein: CASTPGSREVEKLFF; CDR3 DNA: TGTGCCAGCACCCCCGGCAGCAGGGAGGTTGAAAAACTGTTTTTT
J gene: TRBJ2-7; D gene: -; V gene: TRBV3-1; clone size: many; CDR3 protein: CASSPPGLPYEQYF; CDR3 DNA: TGTGCCAGCAGCCCTCCGGGACTCCCCTACGAGCAGTACTTC
J gene: TRBJ2-2; D gene: -; V gene: TRBV9; clone size: -; CDR3 protein: CASSPRRGNTGELFF; CDR3 DNA: TGTGCCAGCAGCCCGAGGAGGGGGAACACCGGGGAGCTGTTTTTT
J gene: TRBJ2-5; D gene: -; V gene: TRBV20-1; clone size: few; CDR3 protein: CSARKTWKLETQYF; CDR3 DNA: TGCAGTGCTAGGAAAACATGGAAGCTAGAGACCCAGTACTTC
J gene: TRBJ2-7; D gene: TRBD2; V gene: TRBV20-1; clone size: few; CDR3 protein: CSAPGLAEAEQYF; CDR3 DNA: TGCAGTGCGCCCGGACTAGCGGAGGCCGAGCAGTACTTC
J gene: TRBJ2-7; D gene: TRBD2; V gene: TRBV20-1; clone size: few; CDR3 protein: CSAGGTSGSWEQYF; CDR3 DNA: TGCAGTGCTGGAGGGACTAGCGGCTCGTGGGAGCAGTACTTC
J gene: TRBJ1-5; D gene: TRBD1; V gene: TRBV5-5; clone size: -; CDR3 protein: CASSLGTGAYQPQHF; CDR3 DNA: TGTGCCAGCAGCTTGGGGACAGGGGCTTATCAGCCCCAGCATTTT
J gene: TRBJ2-2; D gene: -; V gene: TRBV5-1; clone size: few; CDR3 protein: CASSRDLTGELFF; CDR3 DNA: TGCGCCAGCAGCCGGGATCTCACCGGGGAGCTGTTTTTT
J gene: TRBJ2-7; D gene: TRBD1; V gene: TRBV5-1; clone size: few; CDR3 protein: CASSQGGTGMREQYF; CDR3 DNA: TGCGCCAGCAGCCAAGGGGGGACAGGGATGAGGGAGCAGTACTTC
J gene: TRBJ2-5; D gene: TRBD2; V gene: TRBV10-3; clone size: -; CDR3 protein: CAISESGGLVKETQYF; CDR3 DNA: TGTGCCATCAGTGAGTCGGGGGGACTAGTTAAAGAGACCCAGTACTTC
J gene: TRBJ2-5; D gene: -; V gene: TRBV29-1; clone size: few; CDR3 protein: CSASPGPSAETQYF; CDR3 DNA: TGCAGCGCCAGCCCCGGACCCTCCGCCGAGACCCAGTACTTC
J gene: TRBJ1-6; D gene: -; V gene: TRBV5-1; clone size: -; CDR3 protein: CASSPSPRHSPLHF; CDR3 DNA: TGCGCCAGCAGCCCCTCTCCGAGGCATTCACCCCTCCACTTT
J gene: TRBJ2-2; D gene: -; V gene: TRBV11-2; clone size: -; CDR3 protein: CASSLALGLPNTGELFF; CDR3 DNA: TGTGCCAGCAGCTTAGCATTGGGACTCCCGAACACCGGGGAGCTGTTTTTT
J gene: TRBJ1-1; D gene: TRBD1; V gene: TRBV6-5; clone size: -; CDR3 protein: CASSYSTQGRLNTEAFF; CDR3 DNA: TGTGCCAGCAGTTACTCGACACAGGGGCGCTTGAACACTGAAGCTTTCTTT
J gene: TRBJ1-1; D gene: -; V gene: TRBV28; clone size: few; CDR3 protein: CASSLFGINTEAFF; CDR3 DNA: TGTGCCAGCAGTTTATTCGGGATTAACACTGAAGCTTTCTTT
J gene: TRBJ2-1; D gene: -; V gene: TRBV20-1; clone size: -; CDR3 protein: CSANPAGSYNEQFF; CDR3 DNA: TGCAGTGCCAACCCCGCCGGCTCCTACAATGAGCAGTTCTTC
J gene: TRBJ2-5; D gene: -; V gene: TRBV10-3; clone size: -; CDR3 protein: CATHRDRQETQYF; CDR3 DNA: TGTGCCACCCACAGGGATCGACAAGAGACCCAGTACTTC